This entry describes one T cell receptor beta chain. The protocol was immunoSEQ multiplex PCR, while the TCRdb copy is restricted to in-frame clones and leaves out a portion. The table records around 300,000 clones, around 85% of them present only once. Trimming shortened V by 6 bases and J by 2 bases, and 14 bases separated the two germline ends. Looked up from germline, CDR1 is KGHSH and CDR2 is LQKENI. This CDR3 has 15 amino acids. These data belong to a study of blood T cell repertoires in COVID-19. Study summary: PBMCs, B-cell-depleted T cells, or T cells provided the cDNA or gDNA that made up the material.

This sequence originates from a woman aged 70 to 79 with acute or convalescent COVID-19. The sequenced sample consisted of peripheral blood. V usage is TRBV18 and J usage is TRBJ1-3; perhaps TRBD1 as D (5 bases). The chain's CDR3 is CASSPDIRPGNTIYF. The CDR3 DNA sequence: TGTGCCAGCTCGCCGGACATAAGGCCTGGAAACACCATATATTTT. Full variable domain (rest looked up from reference TRBV18 and TRBJ1-3): NAGVMQNPRHLVRRRGQEARLRCSPMKGHSHVYWYRQLPEEGLKFMVYLQKENIIDESGMPKERFSAEFPKEGPSILRIQQVVRGDSAAYFCASSPDIRPGNTIYFGEGSWLTVV.